These 26 T cell receptor beta chains originate from one sample sequenced in a study of T cell repertoires in cytomegalovirus infection. TCRdb itself ran the reads through MiXCR, one entry per CDR3 protein. The sample consists of fewer than 550,000 distinct CDR3 sequences, over 9% of them appearing once. Sequenced input: PBMCs. All receptors come from a human donor in good health (CMV status not recorded). Some clones in this sample may be carry-over from other donors' samples.

At least ten counts were recorded for this clonotype. The V and J genes are TRBV28 and TRBJ2-2; D ambiguous. Germline V gives CDR1 MDHEN, CDR2 SYDVKM. CDR3 length equals 12 residues. V was pared by 7 bases and J by 1 base, with 4 bases between. The CDR3 spells CASNMNTGELFF. Here the CDR3 DNA reads TGTGCCAGCAACATGAACACCGGGGAGCTGTTTTTT.

This clonotype was observed many times. The rearrangement joins TRBV30 to TRBJ2-2; 7 nucleotides align to TRBD1. Germline V lookup: CDR1 GTSNPN, CDR2 SVGIG (reference sequence). V lost 2 bases and J lost 7; bases outside the gene matches: 13. CDR3 length: 16 residues. CDR3 sequence: CAWSQFDRVLGGELFF. CDR3 bases: TGTGCCTGGAGTCAATTCGACAGGGTTCTAGGCGGGGAGCTGTTTTTT.

The CDR3 sequence: CASSLEWGETAYEQYF. The DNA for the CDR3 is TGTGCCAGCAGCTTGGAATGGGGCGAGACCGCCTACGAGCAGTACTTC. This sequence joins TRBV5-4 and TRBJ2-7; the D gene is possibly TRBD1 (5 bases). The CDR3 consists of 16 residues. Germline V gene sequence: CDR1 SGHNT, CDR2 YYREEE (reference sequence). Trimming cost V 0 bases and J 2 bases, with 15 bases left between them.

The chain combines TRBV7-9 with TRBJ2-2; maybe TRBD2 (6 bases). V was pared by 4 bases and J by 5 bases, with 20 bases between. This CDR3 region has 17 residues. From germline, CDR1 is SEHNR and CDR2 FQNEAQ (reference sequence). CDR3 in DNA: TGTGCCAGCAGCTCCCGGAGGGGCACCGATCGGACCGGGGAGCTGTTTTTT. It translates to CASSSRRGTDRTGELFF.

This clonotype came up many times. J is TRBJ1-6 and V is TRBV7-2; unclear D gene. Germline lookup yields CDR1 SGHTA and CDR2 FQGNSA. V lost 2 bases and J 0 bases, leaving 8 bases between the germline ends. This CDR3 spans 16 amino acids. The CDR3 loop is CASSLTAVSYNSPLHF. Written as DNA, the CDR3 is TGTGCCAGCAGCTTAACGGCCGTCTCCTATAATTCACCCCTCCACTTT.

The chain has TRBV11-2 and TRBJ2-7; 10 bases agree with TRBD2. CDR1 SGHAT and CDR2 FQNNGV come from the germline V gene. V was clipped by 3 bases and J by 5 bases; unmatched bases: 7. This CDR3 spans 15 amino acids. CDR3 DNA sequence: TGTGCCAGCAGCTTCCGTACTAGCGGGATAGACGAGCAGTACTTC. This encodes CASSFRTSGIDEQYF.

The chain combines TRBV20-1 with TRBJ2-3; TRBD1 matches 9 bases. Germline V gives CDR1 DFQATT, CDR2 SNEGSKA (reference sequence). Trimming removed 5 bases from V and 7 bases from J; junction bases left unmatched: 16. This CDR3 has 16 residues. The chain's CDR3 is CSAPLSGQGHRNTQYF. CDR3 nucleotide sequence: TGCAGTGCTCCCTTATCTGGACAGGGGCACCGGAATACGCAGTATTTT.

This clonotype was picked up many times. The chain combines TRBV20-1 with TRBJ2-7; 7 bases are a match to TRBD1. J gave up 1 base and V 0 bases, and 12 bases lay outside the gene matches. In germline, CDR1 is DFQATT, CDR2 SNEGSKA (reference sequence). CDR3 length equals 17 residues. This CDR3 is CSARDPDEGAFSYEQYF. CDR3 DNA: TGCAGTGCTAGAGATCCTGATGAGGGGGCTTTTTCCTACGAGCAGTACTTC.

The rearrangement joins TRBV3-1 to TRBJ2-7, with a possible D match to TRBD1 (5 bases). The CDR3 is 16 residues long. V shed 0 bases and J shed 1 base, with 13 bases lying between them. Germline V gene lookup returns CDR1 LGHDT and CDR2 YNNKEL (reference sequence). The CDR3 sequence is CASSQDSGILSYEQYF. Here the CDR3 DNA reads TGTGCCAGCAGCCAAGACTCAGGGATCCTTTCCTACGAGCAGTACTTC.

The chain employs TRBV5-5 and TRBJ1-5; D gene unclear. The germline V gene has CDR1 SGHKS and CDR2 YYEKEE (reference sequence). CDR3 size: 14 residues. V was cut by 7 bases and J by 2 bases, with 13 bases left in between. In DNA form, the CDR3 reads TGTGCCAGCCACTCCCGGGCAGGCAATCAGCCCCAGCATTTT. Translating it yields CASHSRAGNQPQHF.

The table lists this clonotype with many counts. V usage is TRBV7-6 and J usage is TRBJ2-7; 9 bases are shared with TRBD1. This CDR3 spans 15 amino acids. Germline V gene sequence: CDR1 SGHVS, CDR2 FNYEAQ. The V and J ends lost 6 bases and 3 bases, in that order; junction bases with no gene match: 9. The CDR3 DNA is TGTGCCAGCAGTTCCGGACAGGGGACGCGCTACGAGCAGTACTTC. It is translated as CASSSGQGTRYEQYF.

This clonotype was found many times. This chain joins TRBV7-8 and TRBJ1-4; 7 bases match TRBD1. CDR3 length: 16 amino acids. The V gene end was trimmed by 5 bases and the J gene end by 1 base; junction bases not matched to a gene: 7. The germline V gene encodes CDR1 SGHVS and CDR2 FQNEAQ. DNA of the CDR3: TGTGCCAGCAGCCAAAGACAGGGAGGAACTAATGAAAAACTGTTTTTT. Translating it yields CASSQRQGGTNEKLFF.

This clonotype came up many times. The chain joins TRBV7-2 to TRBJ2-1; D not certain. Germline CDR1 SGHTA, CDR2 FQGNSA. This CDR3 region has 13 residues. V was shortened by 5 bases and J by 0 bases, with 5 bases between the two germline ends. CDR3 residues: CASSIDSYNEQFF. CDR3 nucleotide sequence: TGTGCCAGCAGCATTGACTCCTACAATGAGCAGTTCTTC.

This clonotype was recorded a few times. The chain recombines TRBV9 with TRBJ2-5, with no clear D. CDR1 and CDR2 (germline): SGDLS, YYNGEE. The CDR3 sequence is 15 residues long. Trimming removed 0 bases from V and 3 bases from J, with 12 bases in between. CDR3 sequence reads: CASSVAGSVKETQYF. CDR3 bases: TGTGCCAGCAGCGTAGCCGGGTCAGTTAAAGAGACCCAGTACTTC.

In its sample, this clonotype was seen many times. At one of its ends the junction is not consistent with the germline gene, which may arise from a read error. This chain joins TRBV20-1 and TRBJ1-5; 7 positions match TRBD1. In germline, CDR1 is DFQATT, CDR2 SNEGSKA (reference sequence). The CDR3 totals 13 residues. This CDR3 is CSARVQGDQPQHF. CDR3 DNA: TGCAGTGCCAGAGTCCAGGGGGATCAGCCCCAGCATTTT.

The V call is TRBV14, the J call TRBJ1-1; D gene ambiguous. This CDR3 contains 13 residues. Germline V CDR1 and CDR2: SGHDN, FVKESK. Deletions cut 1 base from V and 4 bases from J, with 7 bases between. DNA for the CDR3: TGTGCCAGCAGCCAAGGCCTTGGCACTGAAGCTTTCTTT. Its protein is CASSQGLGTEAFF.

This clonotype was detected ten times or more. V is TRBV12-3 or TRBV12-4 and J is TRBJ1-2, with 7 positions matching TRBD1. Losses at the gene ends were 7 bases for V and 8 bases for J; bases not matched to a gene: 7. CDR3 length equals 12 residues. The CDR3 region is CASTEGQWGYTF. The CDR3 DNA follows: TGTGCCAGCACGGAGGGACAGTGGGGCTACACCTTC.

This clonotype was detected many times. This rearrangement joins TRBV6-1 to TRBJ1-1; D may be TRBD1 (5 bases). This CDR3 has 14 residues. Trimming removed 6 bases at V and 0 bases at J, with 11 bases between. Germline-derived CDR1 and CDR2 are MNHNS and SASEGT. CDR3 nucleotide sequence: TGTGCCAGCAGCCAAGGGACTTTGAACACTGAAGCTTTCTTT. This encodes CASSQGTLNTEAFF.

The V gene is TRBV29-1, the J gene TRBJ1-1, with D possibly TRBD1 on 5 matching bases. This CDR3 contains 12 residues. CDR1 is SQVTM, CDR2 ANQGSEA, per germline. Trimming removed 7 bases at V and 5 bases at J, with 14 bases between. DNA for the CDR3: TGCAGCGCCGGGGAAGGGGAGACTGAAGCTTTCTTT. Its translation: CSAGEGETEAFF. The full variable domain, completed using reference TRBV29-1 and TRBJ1-1, is SAVISQKPSRDICQRGTSLTIQCQVDSQVTMMFWYRQQPGQSLTLIATANQGSEATYESGFVIDKFPISRPNLTFSTLTVSNMSPEDSSIYLCSAGEGETEAFFGQGTRLTVV.

V usage is TRBV7-3 and J usage is TRBJ2-3, with D perhaps TRBD2 (6 bases). Trimming removed 5 bases from V and 2 bases from J, with 17 bases in between. The CDR3 totals 16 residues. Germline V gene lookup returns CDR1 SGHTA and CDR2 FQGTGA. CDR3 bases: TGTGCCAGCAGCCCTGACCTAGCGCCTAACACAGATACGCAGTATTTT. This translates into CASSPDLAPNTDTQYF.

This clonotype has at least ten counts. The CDR3 here is CSSYRPSGGTDTQYF. The CDR3 DNA follows: TGCAGCTCTTACAGGCCTAGCGGGGGGACAGATACGCAGTATTTT. The chain is built from TRBV29-1 and TRBJ2-3, with 11 positions matching TRBD2. Trimming removed 8 bases from V and 3 bases from J; junction bases left unmatched: 10. The CDR3 consists of 15 residues. Looked up from germline, CDR1 is SQVTM and CDR2 is ANQGSEA.

The chain recombines TRBV2 with TRBJ1-1; no reliable D call. Trimming took off 0 bases at V and 2 bases at J, with 7 bases between the two ends. CDR3 length equals 14 residues. Germline V lookup: CDR1 SNHLY, CDR2 FYNNEI. Here the CDR3 reads CASSEALPNTEAFF. CDR3 nucleotides: TGTGCCAGCAGTGAAGCGCTACCCAACACTGAAGCTTTCTTT.

Many counts were recorded for this clonotype. This chain joins TRBV10-3 and TRBJ2-4; D is possibly TRBD1 or TRBD2 (5 bases each). Per the germline V gene, CDR1 is ENHRY and CDR2 is SYGVKD. There are 16 residues in the CDR3. V shed 0 bases and J shed 6 bases, with 15 bases lying between them. The CDR3 sequence: CAISESMGPRGNIQYF. The CDR3 bases are TGTGCCATCAGTGAGTCGATGGGGCCGAGGGGAAACATTCAGTACTTC.

This clonotype was observed a few times. J is TRBJ1-5 and V is TRBV18; D unclear. From germline, CDR1 is KGHSH and CDR2 LQKENI. Trimming removed 3 bases at V and 0 bases at J, with 12 bases between. The CDR3 extends over 16 amino acids. This chain's CDR3 is CASSPLAGYSNQPQHF. The CDR3 nucleotides are TGTGCCAGCTCACCTCTCGCGGGGTATAGCAATCAGCCCCAGCATTTT.

This clonotype is termed medium-sized. The rearrangement joins TRBV7-2 to TRBJ2-1; TRBD2 aligns across 14 bases. The CDR3 is 16 residues long. Germline CDR1 SGHTA, CDR2 FQGNSA. V trimming: 5 bases; J trimming: 2 bases; junction bases outside the gene matches: 2. The CDR3 DNA reads as TGTGCCAGCAGCCCGGGACTAGCGGGAGCCTACAATGAGCAGTTCTTC. Its translation: CASSPGLAGAYNEQFF. Based on the CDR3 plus reference TRBV7-2 and TRBJ2-1, the full variable domain is GAGVSQSPSNKVTEKGKDVELRCDPISGHTALYWYRQSLGQGLEFLIYFQGNSAPDKSGLPSDRFSAERTGGSVSTLTIQRTQQEDSAVYLCASSPGLAGAYNEQFFGPGTRLTVL.

This sequence joins TRBV27 and TRBJ1-5; TRBD1 might be the D (6 bases). There are 15 residues in the CDR3. Deletions cut 5 bases from V and 4 bases from J, with 15 bases between. Germline V gene lookup returns CDR1 MNHEY and CDR2 SMNVEV (reference sequence). The CDR3 loop reads CASSPARGVNQPQHF. CDR3 bases: TGTGCCAGCAGTCCGGCGAGGGGGGTAAATCAGCCCCAGCATTTT.